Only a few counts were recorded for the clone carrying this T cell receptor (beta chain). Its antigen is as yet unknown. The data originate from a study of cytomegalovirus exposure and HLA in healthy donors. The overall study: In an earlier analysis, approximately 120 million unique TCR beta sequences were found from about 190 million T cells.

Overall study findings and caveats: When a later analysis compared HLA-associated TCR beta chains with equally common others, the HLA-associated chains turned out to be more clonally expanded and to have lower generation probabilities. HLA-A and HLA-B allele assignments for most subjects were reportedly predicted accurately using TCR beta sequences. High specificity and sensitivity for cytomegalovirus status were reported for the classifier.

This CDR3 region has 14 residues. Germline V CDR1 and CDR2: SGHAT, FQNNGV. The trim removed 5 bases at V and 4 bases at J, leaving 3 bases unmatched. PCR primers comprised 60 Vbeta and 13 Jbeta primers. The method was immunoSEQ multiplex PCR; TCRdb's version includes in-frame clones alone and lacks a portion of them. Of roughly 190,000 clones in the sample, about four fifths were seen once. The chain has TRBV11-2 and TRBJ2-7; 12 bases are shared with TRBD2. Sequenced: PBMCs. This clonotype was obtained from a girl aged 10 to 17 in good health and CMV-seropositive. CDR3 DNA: TGTGCCAGCAGCGTTGGACTAGCGGGGTACGAGCAGTACTTC. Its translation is CASSVGLAGYEQYF.